Below are 29 T cell receptor beta chains sequenced from a single sample in a study of blood T cell repertoires in COVID-19. Sequencing used immunoSEQ multiplex PCR; TCRdb keeps in-frame clones, though not all of them. The sample records about 250,000 clones, around 87% being singletons. Material: PBMCs or T cells enriched from blood (not recorded which). These receptors were taken from a woman aged 45-60 years who had recovered from COVID-19.

The V and J genes are TRBV3-1 (or the pseudogene TRBV3-2) and TRBJ1-2; TRBD1 matches at 9 bases. Unmatched junction bases numbered 9, after V lost 8 bases and J lost 8 bases. This CDR3 is 13 amino acids long. CDR1 LGHDT and CDR2 YNNKEL come from the germline V gene (reference sequence). The CDR3 coding sequence is TGTGCCAGCCGCACACAGGGGGCGACGGGCTACACCTTC. Encoded protein: CASRTQGATGYTF.

Here the CDR3 DNA reads TGTGCCAGCAGTGTTTTTCCCTCGGTGGACACCATATATTTT. It is translated as CASSVFPSVDTIYF. The genes are TRBV2 and TRBJ1-3; D gene uncertain. CDR1 and CDR2 from the germline V gene are SNHLY and FYNNEI. The CDR3 length is 14 residues. The V end was cut by 4 bases, the J end by 8 bases, with 15 bases between.

The chain is built from TRBV14 and TRBJ2-1; 8 bases line up with TRBD1. The trim removed 2 bases at V and 5 bases at J, leaving 8 bases unmatched. Germline CDR1 and CDR2: SGHDN and FVKESK. The CDR3 has 16 residues. The CDR3 nucleotides are TGTGCCAGCAGCCAAATCCGAGGACAGGGAAACAATGAGCAGTTCTTC. Its translation is CASSQIRGQGNNEQFF.

The gene calls are TRBV27 and TRBJ2-2; possibly TRBD1 for D (6 bases). The CDR3 runs 14 residues. Trimming left V 5 bases short and J 1 base short, with 8 bases between. Germline loops: CDR1 MNHEY, CDR2 SMNVEV (reference sequence). The chain's CDR3 is CASSQGQNTGELFF. The CDR3 region has the DNA TGTGCCAGCAGTCAGGGACAGAACACCGGGGAGCTGTTTTTT.

The V gene is TRBV5-1, the J gene TRBJ2-7; 7 positions agree with TRBD2. The germline V gene has CDR1 SGHRS and CDR2 YFSETQ. CDR3 length: 13 residues. V lost 4 bases to trimming and J lost 6 bases; unmatched junction nucleotides: 7. The DNA for the CDR3 is TGCGCCAGCAGCCCGGGGACTATTTCCGAGCAGTACTTC. Amino acid sequence: CASSPGTISEQYF. Full variable domain (outside the CDR3, taken from reference TRBV5-1 and TRBJ2-7): KAGVTQTPRYLIKTRGQQVTLSCSPISGHRSVSWYQQTPGQGLQFLFEYFSETQRNKGNFPGRFSGRQFSNSRSEMNVSTLELGDSALYLCASSPGTISEQYFGPGTRLTVT.

The rearrangement links TRBV5-8 to TRBJ2-3, with a possible D match to TRBD2 (6 bases). CDR1 and CDR2 from the germline V gene are SGHTS and YDEGEE. CDR3 size: 14 residues. V dropped 0 bases and J dropped 6 bases, with 11 bases sitting between them. CDR3 bases: TGTGCCAGCAGCTTGGGGGACTCCTTGGATACGCAGTATTTT. Translation gives CASSLGDSLDTQYF.

The rearrangement uses TRBV5-1 and TRBJ2-5; D not certain. V was shortened by 1 base and J by 4 bases, with 14 bases between the two germline ends. The CDR3 runs to 15 residues. CDR1 and CDR2 from the germline V gene are SGHRS and YFSETQ. CDR3 sequence reads: CASSLTSRITETQYF. In DNA form, the CDR3 reads TGCGCCAGCAGCTTGACTTCTAGAATCACAGAGACCCAGTACTTC.

This sequence joins TRBV2 and TRBJ1-5; perhaps TRBD1 as D (5 bases). The CDR3 consists of 14 residues. Trimming left V 10 bases short and J 4 bases short, with 17 bases between. The germline V gene encodes CDR1 SNHLY and CDR2 FYNNEI. This CDR3 reads CATAGTSPNQPQHF. As DNA, the CDR3 is TGTGCCACCGCGGGGACCTCGCCGAATCAGCCCCAGCATTTT.

This clone has just one count. The V and J genes are TRBV10-1 and TRBJ2-5, with a possible D match to TRBD1 (6 bases). V was clipped by 6 bases and J by 7 bases, with 24 bases between them. CDR1 and CDR2 from the germline V gene are WNHNN and SYGVQD (reference sequence). This CDR3 is built from 16 residues. This chain's CDR3 is CASRTHRDPRGGTQYF. The CDR3 DNA follows: TGCGCCAGCAGAACGCATCGGGACCCACGAGGGGGGACCCAGTACTTC.

The CDR3 DNA sequence: TGTGCCAGCAGCTCGGACGGGAGCTCCTACAATGAGCAGTTCTTC. It specifies CASSSDGSSYNEQFF. The chain employs TRBV11-3 and TRBJ2-1; weak D call: TRBD2 (6 bases). The germline V and J ends were trimmed by 4 bases and 0 bases, with 10 bases remaining between them. Germline assignment: CDR1 SGHNT and CDR2 YENEEA. The CDR3 contains 15 residues. The full variable domain, in which reference TRBV11-3 and TRBJ2-1 provide the parts outside the CDR3, is EAGVVQSPRYKIIEKKQPVAFWCNPISGHNTLYWYLQNLGQGPELLIRYENEEAVDDSQLPKDRFSAERLKGVDSTLKIQPAELGDSAVYLCASSSDGSSYNEQFFGPGTRLTVL.

The genes are TRBV7-2 and TRBJ2-7; D is ambiguous. V was trimmed by 2 bases and J by 1 base, leaving 9 bases between them. Per germline, CDR1 SGHTA and CDR2 FQGNSA. This CDR3 comprises 14 residues. The CDR3 nucleotides are TGTGCCAGCAGCTTAATAGTAACTTCCTACGAGCAGTACTTC. This encodes CASSLIVTSYEQYF.

The V gene is TRBV5-1, the J gene TRBJ1-5; D not certain. From germline, CDR1 is SGHRS and CDR2 YFSETQ. Between the trimmed V and J ends, which lost 4 bases and 0 bases, there was a span of 5 bases. This CDR3 has 13 residues. The CDR3 nucleotides read TGCGCCAGCAGCGAGAGTAGCAATCAGCCCCAGCATTTT. Translated, it gives CASSESSNQPQHF.

The rearrangement links TRBV2 to TRBJ1-4, with D possibly matching TRBD1 (5 bases). This CDR3 region has 15 residues. Trimming took off 6 bases at V and 3 bases at J, with 14 bases between the two ends. The V gene's germline CDR1 is SNHLY and CDR2 FYNNEI. The CDR3 reads CASRGNGGPNEKLFF. As DNA, the CDR3 is TGTGCCAGCAGAGGAAACGGGGGTCCTAATGAAAAACTGTTTTTT.

The chain uses TRBV7-6 and TRBJ2-2; D not certain. Trimming stripped 5 bases from V and 1 base from J, with 11 bases between. The germline V gene encodes CDR1 SGHVS and CDR2 FNYEAQ. The CDR3 length is 15 residues. CDR3 coding DNA: TGTGCCAGCAGCCGGAATAGCCGGAACACCGGGGAGCTGTTTTTT. Amino acid sequence: CASSRNSRNTGELFF.

This sequence joins TRBV9 and TRBJ2-2, with D unclear. Trimming shortened V by 0 bases and J by 4 bases, and 10 bases separated the two germline ends. Germline CDR1 and CDR2: SGDLS and YYNGEE. This CDR3 region has 15 residues. The chain's CDR3 is CASSVEARVTGELFF. The CDR3, as DNA: TGTGCCAGCAGCGTAGAGGCTAGAGTCACCGGGGAGCTGTTTTTT.

The genes are TRBV19 and TRBJ2-1, with 7 positions matching TRBD1. The CDR3 consists of 12 residues. The germline CDR1 and CDR2 sequences are LNHDA and SQIVND (reference sequence). After removal of 2 bases from V and 9 bases from J, the junction contained 1 base not matched to a gene. The CDR3 region is CASSIWDSEQFF. In nucleotides, the CDR3 is TGTGCCAGTAGTATATGGGACAGTGAGCAGTTCTTC.

This clone was seen only a few times. The chain employs TRBV28 and TRBJ2-7; 8 bases fit TRBD2. Germline V CDR1 and CDR2: MDHEN, SYDVKM. After removal of 3 bases from V and 2 bases from J, the junction contained 18 bases not matched to a gene. The CDR3 is 19 residues long. The CDR3 region is CASSFGGSGSRVPTYEQYF. The CDR3, as DNA: TGTGCCAGCAGTTTCGGAGGGAGCGGGAGTAGGGTCCCTACCTACGAGCAGTACTTC.

CDR3 sequence reads: CASSPRTAQETQYF. Here the CDR3 DNA reads TGTGCCAGCTCCCCTAGGACAGCCCAAGAGACCCAGTACTTC. V is TRBV18 and J is TRBJ2-5; weak D call: TRBD1 (6 bases). Trimming stripped 6 bases from V and 1 base from J, with 12 bases between. Germline assignment: CDR1 KGHSH and CDR2 LQKENI. CDR3 size: 14 residues.

The V call is TRBV11-3, the J call TRBJ2-7; tentatively, D is TRBD2 (7 bases). V shed 5 bases and J shed 3 bases, with 11 bases lying between them. From germline, CDR1 is SGHNT and CDR2 YENEEA. CDR3 length equals 13 residues. The CDR3 coding sequence is TGTGCCAGCAGCCAAGGGGGGGACTACGAGCAGTACTTC. Amino acids: CASSQGGDYEQYF.

The chain couples TRBV12-5 to TRBJ2-3; no reliable D call. Germline lookup yields CDR1 LGHNT and CDR2 FRNRAP. The CDR3 loop spans 11 amino acids. V was pared by 4 bases and J by 5 bases, with 4 bases between. CDR3 in amino acids: CASGYGDTQYF. The CDR3 region has the DNA TGTGCTAGTGGTTACGGAGATACGCAGTATTTT.

V and J are TRBV27 and TRBJ1-2; 7 nucleotides match TRBD1. Trimming at V came to 4 bases and at J to 8 bases, leaving 13 bases not matched to a gene. Germline CDR1 reads MNHEY; CDR2 reads SMNVEV (reference sequence). The CDR3 sequence is 15 residues long. The CDR3 bases are TGTGCCAGCAGTTCACCCCTACAGGGGAAGGAAGGCTACACCTTC. It yields the protein CASSSPLQGKEGYTF.

In DNA form, the CDR3 reads TGTGCCAGCAGCTTTGGCTACACTGAAGCTTTCTTT. Translating it yields CASSFGYTEAFF. V usage is TRBV11-2 and J usage is TRBJ1-1, with D unresolved. V gave up 3 bases and J gave up 3 bases, with 5 bases separating them. The CDR3 length is 12 residues. Germline CDR1 and CDR2: SGHAT and FQNNGV.

This sequence joins TRBV18 and TRBJ2-1; 11 bases align to TRBD2. CDR3 length equals 16 residues. Trimming took 1 base from V and 8 from J; bases not matched to a gene: 7. CDR1 is KGHSH and CDR2 is LQKENI in the germline V gene. The CDR3 reads CASSPRMTSGIDEQFF. Here the CDR3 DNA reads TGTGCCAGCTCACCACGAATGACTAGCGGGATAGATGAGCAGTTCTTC.

The chain carries TRBV28 and TRBJ1-2, with TRBD1 matching over 9 bases. V shed 2 bases and J 8 bases; nucleotides not matched to a gene: 12. This CDR3 contains 16 residues. Germline CDR1 is MDHEN and CDR2 is SYDVKM. Written as DNA, the CDR3 is TGTGCCAGCAGTTTACCCACGCCGGGACAGGGTCGAGGCTACACCTTC. This gives the protein CASSLPTPGQGRGYTF.

The chain uses TRBV5-1 and TRBJ2-1; the D gene is possibly TRBD2 (6 bases). This CDR3 has 15 residues. Trimming shortened V by 3 bases and J by 11 bases, and 21 bases separated the two germline ends. Germline CDR1 reads SGHRS; CDR2 reads YFSETQ. CDR3 sequence: CASSSGGGTSKQQFF. Here the CDR3 DNA reads TGCGCCAGCAGCTCCGGGGGTGGAACTTCAAAACAGCAGTTCTTC.

The rearrangement joins TRBV20-1 to TRBJ2-5; 10 bases match TRBD2. With V trimmed by 3 bases and J by 3 bases, 1 base remained unmatched. The germline V gene has CDR1 DFQATT and CDR2 SNEGSKA (reference sequence). This CDR3 contains 13 residues. CDR3 coding DNA: TGCAGTGCTAGTAGCGGGAGGAAAGAGACCCAGTACTTC. Its protein is CSASSGRKETQYF.

The rearrangement uses TRBV27 and TRBJ1-2, with 7 bases identical to TRBD1. Germline values: CDR1 MNHEY, CDR2 SMNVEV (reference sequence). The CDR3 covers 15 residues. V dropped 6 bases and J dropped 3; count of bases not matched to a gene: 10. CDR3 nucleotide sequence: TGTGCCAGCAGCTCCCACGCAACAGGGGACTATGGCTACACCTTC. Its translation: CASSSHATGDYGYTF.

In regard to this clone: Other DNA sequences in the sample encode the same CDR3. The chain uses TRBV2 and TRBJ2-3; maybe TRBD1 (5 bases). Germline V gives CDR1 SNHLY, CDR2 FYNNEI. The V and J ends lost 3 bases and 2 bases respectively, with 12 bases between them. CDR3 length: 15 residues. CDR3 sequence: CASSEARDITDTQYF. The CDR3 DNA reads TGTGCCAGCAGTGAGGCCAGGGATATCACAGATACGCAGTATTTT. Looking up the rest from reference TRBV2 and TRBJ2-3 gives the full variable domain: EPEVTQTPSHQVTQMGQEVILRCVPISNHLYFYWYRQILGQKVEFLVSFYNNEISEKSEIFDDQFSVERPDGSNFTLKIRSTKLEDSAMYFCASSEARDITDTQYFGPGTRLTVL.

The chain has TRBV6-4 and TRBJ2-2; 9 positions agree with TRBD2. This CDR3 comprises 13 residues. V lost 10 bases, J lost 6 bases, and 6 bases stayed unmatched. The germline V gene encodes CDR1 MRHNA and CDR2 SNTAGT. The CDR3 sequence: CAKKTSGAGELFF. The CDR3, as DNA: TGTGCCAAAAAGACTAGCGGTGCCGGGGAGCTGTTTTTT.